Below, 21 T cell receptor beta chains from the same sample are listed, as sequenced in a study of beta chain features in type 1 diabetes. Expressed TCRB transcripts were sequenced after all isolated RNA was converted to cDNA. Sequenced by immunoSEQ multiplex PCR; TCRdb stores in-frame clones only, minus some. The repertoire consists of roughly 450,000 clones, with more than 9.5% occurring once and the leading ten covering about 0.045%. Input material: naive CD4+ T cells from blood. Every receptor here comes from a woman aged 18-29 years in good health.

J is TRBJ1-2 and V is TRBV28, with 10 bases that match TRBD1. The CDR3 is made up of 14 amino acids. CDR1 and CDR2 (germline): MDHEN, SYDVKM. The trim removed 5 bases at V and 8 bases at J, leaving 8 bases unmatched. The CDR3 spells CASSRGTGDRGYTF. The CDR3 DNA is TGTGCCAGCAGTCGAGGGACAGGGGATCGCGGCTACACCTTC.

The V call is TRBV6-5, the J call TRBJ2-7; D is unclear. Germline-derived CDR1 and CDR2 are MNHEY and SVGAGI. Trimming pared 0 bases from V and 7 bases from J, leaving 13 bases between. This CDR3 is 14 amino acids long. CDR3 nucleotides: TGTGCCAGCAGTTACTCGAAGTCGAGGCGAGAGCAGTACTTC. Amino acids: CASSYSKSRREQYF.

This clone was counted between two and nine times. This rearrangement joins TRBV4-1 to TRBJ1-1; D unclear. This CDR3 has 15 residues. CDR1 MGHRA and CDR2 YSYEKL come from the germline V gene. Trimming removed 6 bases from V and 0 bases from J, with 14 bases in between. The CDR3 loop reads CASSPLNLLNTEAFF. CDR3 nucleotides: TGCGCCAGCAGTCCCCTAAATCTTCTGAACACTGAAGCTTTCTTT.

V and J are TRBV7-2 and TRBJ2-5, with a possible D match to TRBD1 (6 bases). V was shortened by 5 bases and J by 4 bases, with 17 bases between the two germline ends. CDR3 length: 15 amino acids. Germline V gene data show CDR1 as SGHTA and CDR2 as FQGNSA. The CDR3 sequence is CASSPQGWSGETQYF. In nucleotides, the CDR3 is TGTGCCAGCAGCCCTCAGGGGTGGAGCGGAGAGACCCAGTACTTC.

CDR3 sequence reads: CASSQDNGPNSYEQYF. The CDR3 DNA is TGTGCCAGCAGCCAAGATAACGGGCCGAACTCCTACGAGCAGTACTTC. The chain employs TRBV4-2 and TRBJ2-7; D remains unclear. Germline CDR1 is LGHNA and CDR2 is YNFKEQ. There are 16 residues in the CDR3. V shed 0 bases and J shed 0 bases, with 12 bases lying between them.

The V and J genes are TRBV5-1 and TRBJ2-3, with D unclear. The CDR3 runs 13 residues. V shed 2 bases and J shed 0 bases, with 4 bases lying between them. CDR1 is SGHRS and CDR2 is YFSETQ in the germline V gene. In DNA, the CDR3 is TGCGCCAGCAGCTTCCTGAGCACAGATACGCAGTATTTT. The encoded protein is CASSFLSTDTQYF.

Only a few counts were recorded for this clone. The rearrangement links TRBV7-9 to TRBJ1-1; TRBD1 matches at 7 bases. Germline V gives CDR1 SEHNR, CDR2 FQNEAQ (reference sequence). The CDR3 is 13 residues long. V shed 4 bases, J shed 4 bases, and the junction held 3 bases outside the gene matches. The CDR3 DNA follows: TGTGCCAGCAGCTATGACAGGGTCACTGAAGCTTTCTTT. Its translation: CASSYDRVTEAFF.

The chain couples TRBV18 to TRBJ2-1; possibly TRBD1 for D (6 bases). V was pared by 4 bases and J by 4 bases, with 14 bases between. The V gene's germline CDR1 is KGHSH and CDR2 LQKENI. The CDR3 covers 15 residues. The CDR3 protein is CASSQRQEVYNEQFF. In DNA form, the CDR3 reads TGTGCCAGCTCACAAAGACAGGAAGTATACAATGAGCAGTTCTTC.

The chain has TRBV7-9 and TRBJ1-1; D ambiguous. Per germline, CDR1 SEHNR and CDR2 FQNEAQ (reference sequence). The CDR3 contains 17 residues. Written as DNA, the CDR3 is TGTGCAATCATAAGTGGACGCCCGGTTTGGTTGAACACTGAAGCTTTCTTT. Amino acid sequence: CAIISGRPVWLNTEAFF.

This sequence joins TRBV21-1 and TRBJ2-7; the table's D gene call, TRBD1, was not cross checked with the DNA. TRBV21-1 represents a pseudogene. This CDR3 comprises 15 residues. This CDR3 is CASSDSTGIGSEQYV. The CDR3 region has the DNA TGTGCCAGCAGCGATTCAACAGGGATCGGATCCGAGCAGTACGTC.

This clone has only a few counts. V gene TRBV25-1 combines with J gene TRBJ2-1, with TRBD1 matching 7 bases. This CDR3 contains 14 residues. CDR1 is MGHDK and CDR2 is SYGVNS in the germline V gene. The V gene end was trimmed by 6 bases and the J gene end by 4 bases; junction bases not matched to a gene: 6. Written as DNA, the CDR3 is TGTGCCAGCAGCCGACAGGGTGGGTACAATGAGCAGTTCTTC. Translated, it gives CASSRQGGYNEQFF.

In this sample, this clone turned up many times. V usage is TRBV30 and J usage is TRBJ1-1; D unresolved. The CDR3 covers 10 residues. The germline V gene encodes CDR1 GTSNPN and CDR2 SVGIG (reference sequence). The V and J ends lost 1 base and 5 bases respectively, with 2 bases between them. CDR3 in amino acids: CAWSATEAFF. CDR3 nucleotides: TGTGCCTGGAGTGCGACTGAAGCTTTCTTT.

V usage is TRBV29-1 and J usage is TRBJ2-7; D might be TRBD2 (7 bases). This CDR3 contains 14 residues. V shed 7 bases and J shed 0 bases, with 16 bases lying between them. Germline CDR1 reads SQVTM; CDR2 reads ANQGSEA. In DNA, the CDR3 is TGCAGCGGGAGGGGGGGACTGAGCTCCTACGAGCAGTACTTC. Amino acid sequence: CSGRGGLSSYEQYF.

This chain joins TRBV14 and TRBJ2-5; a weak D match, TRBD1 (6 bases). CDR3 length: 14 amino acids. Trimming removed 2 bases at V and 5 bases at J, with 12 bases between. The germline V gene has CDR1 SGHDN and CDR2 FVKESK. CDR3 DNA sequence: TGTGCCAGCAGCCAATGGGGGCTGAAGGAGACCCAGTACTTC. Its protein is CASSQWGLKETQYF.

This clone was seen more than once but under ten times. The CDR3 is CASSHSRGYTF. The DNA for the CDR3 is TGTGCCAGCAGCCACTCTAGGGGCTACACCTTC. V and J are TRBV7-2 and TRBJ1-2; D is ambiguous. This CDR3 comprises 11 residues. CDR1 and CDR2 from the germline V gene are SGHTA and FQGNSA. V was trimmed by 5 bases and J by 8 bases, leaving 9 bases between them.

The chain is built from TRBV7-2 and TRBJ1-1, with D hard to call. Trimming removed 3 bases from V and 4 bases from J, with 6 bases in between. Germline loops: CDR1 SGHTA, CDR2 FQGNSA. This CDR3 has 12 amino acids. The CDR3, as DNA: TGTGCCAGCAGCTTCCTAAGCACTGAAGCTTTCTTT. Translated: CASSFLSTEAFF.

The chain couples TRBV27 to TRBJ2-1, with 7 bases identical to TRBD1. V gave up 6 bases and J gave up 14 bases; unmatched junction bases: 16. Per the germline V gene, CDR1 is MNHEY and CDR2 is SMNVEV (reference sequence). CDR3 length equals 14 residues. The CDR3 spells CASSTSLDRVREFF. CDR3 in DNA: TGTGCCAGCAGCACTTCCTTAGACAGGGTGAGGGAGTTCTTC.

This chain uses TRBV5-6 with TRBJ1-5; no definite D call. The CDR3 runs to 16 residues. In germline, CDR1 is SGHDT, CDR2 YYEEEE. V lost 0 bases, J lost 2 bases, and 12 bases lay in between. CDR3 residues: CASSLGRLGGNQPQHF. DNA of the CDR3: TGTGCCAGCAGCTTGGGGCGACTGGGCGGCAATCAGCCCCAGCATTTT. The whole variable domain, remainder taken from reference TRBV5-6 and TRBJ1-5, is DAGVTQSPTHLIKTRGQQVTLRCSPKSGHDTVSWYQQALGQGPQFIFQYYEEEERQRGNFPDRFSGHQFPNYSSELNVNALLLGDSALYLCASSLGRLGGNQPQHFGDGTRLSIL.

This sequence joins TRBV27 and TRBJ2-5; 15 nucleotides line up with TRBD2. J was trimmed by 5 bases and V by 5 bases; bases with no gene match: 9. Germline V gives CDR1 MNHEY, CDR2 SMNVEV (reference sequence). The CDR3 has 17 amino acids. CDR3 in amino acids: CASSPISGLAGGETQYF. The CDR3 DNA is TGTGCCAGCAGTCCTATATCTGGACTAGCGGGGGGGGAGACCCAGTACTTC.

In nucleotides, the CDR3 is TGTGCCAGCAGTTATACCGGGACAGCCAAGACCCAGTACTTC. It is translated as CASSYTGTAKTQYF. This chain uses TRBV6-5 with TRBJ2-5, with TRBD1 matching 7 bases. Germline V gene data show CDR1 as MNHEY and CDR2 as SVGAGI. Trimming removed 3 bases from V and 6 bases from J; junction bases left unmatched: 7. The CDR3 sequence is 14 residues long.

The chain couples TRBV29-1 to TRBJ2-2; D is possibly TRBD2 (6 bases). V lost 5 bases, J lost 0 bases, and 7 bases lay in between. The CDR3 has 13 amino acids. CDR1 and CDR2 from the germline V gene are SQVTM and ANQGSEA. The CDR3 protein is CSVWEANTGELFF. The CDR3 coding sequence is TGCAGCGTTTGGGAGGCGAACACCGGGGAGCTGTTTTTT.